This TCR beta chain was captured in a study of blood T cell repertoires in COVID-19. CDR1 is MNHEY and CDR2 is SVGAGI in the germline V gene. The CDR3 covers 15 residues. V was pared by 6 bases and J by 3 bases, with 17 bases between. In the source study's methods: Scientists estimated how many nucleated cells there were by amplifying reference gene primers. The data were produced by immunoSEQ multiplex PCR, yet TCRdb's version contains in-frame clones alone and is incomplete. The V and J calls and the clone size are those of that table, but D and trimming were determined from the DNA. Of 90,000 to 150,000 clones in the sample, about 89% were seen once.

The source material was peripheral blood. The rearrangement links TRBV6-5 to TRBJ1-2, with D perhaps matching TRBD1 (5 bases). The origin of this receptor is a human donor with acute or convalescent COVID-19. The donor label of this sample is uncertain. The CDR3 DNA reads as TGTGCCAGCAGCCCCGGCGGGACCTCTCACTATGGCTACACCTTC. It translates to CASSPGGTSHYGYTF.